A selection of T cell receptor beta chains follows, all from one sample in a study of early stage breast cancer tumors. The repertoire was sequenced with immunoSEQ multiplex PCR; TCRdb's copy has only in-frame clones and lacks some. The data show tens of thousands of clones, more than 60% seen once. The sample consisted of blood. Every receptor here comes from a person between 60 and 70 years old with breast cancer. Each CDR3 is given with its conserved first and last residue. D genes are given only for firm matches. Some rows mark clone size as missing; the rest say once, few, many or name a class of expanded clone.

CDR3aa | CDR3nt | abundance | d_gene | j_gene | v_gene
CASSNRQGLYTF | TGTGCCAGCAGCAACCGACAGGGCCTCTACACCTTC | - | - | TRBJ1-2 | TRBV21-1
CAWSVLRGVGNEQFF | TGTGCCTGGAGTGTATTGCGGGGGGTGGGTAATGAGCAGTTCTTC | - | TRBD2 | TRBJ2-1 | TRBV30
CASRVVQGYSNQPQHF | TGTGCCAGCAGAGTGGTACAGGGTTATAGCAATCAGCCCCAGCATTTT | - | - | TRBJ1-5 | TRBV28
CASSEHQGIEQYF | TGTGCCAGCAGTGAGCATCAGGGGATAGAGCAGTACTTC | - | - | TRBJ2-7 | TRBV25-1
CASSETDQPQHF | TGTGCCAGCAGTGAAACTGATCAGCCCCAGCATTTT | - | - | TRBJ1-5 | TRBV6-1
CASSVSGQPYGYTF | TGTGCCAGCAGCGTATCCGGGCAGCCCTATGGCTACACCTTC | - | - | TRBJ1-2 | TRBV9
CASSELTNTGELFF | TGTGCCAGCAGTGAACTGACGAACACCGGGGAGCTGTTTTTT | - | - | TRBJ2-2 | TRBV2
CASSELQGSSSYNEQFF | TGTGCCAGCAGTGAATTGCAGGGCTCAAGCTCCTACAATGAGCAGTTCTTC | - | - | TRBJ2-1 | TRBV6-1
CAWSQGSEQYF | TGTGCCTGGAGCCAGGGAAGCGAGCAGTACTTC | - | - | TRBJ2-7 | TRBV30
CASSLGQNNEQFF | TGTGCCAGCAGCTTAGGACAGAACAATGAGCAGTTCTTC | once | - | TRBJ2-1 | TRBV7-2
CASSSSRQGTEAFF | TGTGCCAGCAGCTCTAGCCGACAGGGGACTGAAGCTTTCTTT | few | TRBD1 | TRBJ1-1 | TRBV11-2
CASSFIGRDEKLFF | TGTGCCAGCAGCTTTATCGGTAGGGATGAAAAACTGTTTTTT | - | - | TRBJ1-4 | TRBV27
CAMRDSAQETQYF | TGTGCCATGCGGGACTCCGCTCAAGAGACCCAGTACTTC | - | - | TRBJ2-5 | TRBV10-3
CASSPSGRGETQYF | TGTGCCAGTAGCCCTAGCGGGAGGGGGGAGACCCAGTACTTC | - | TRBD2 | TRBJ2-5 | TRBV19
CASSPLDWETQYF | TGTGCCAGCAGTCCCCTAGACTGGGAGACCCAGTACTTC | - | - | TRBJ2-5 | TRBV28
CASSREGDHSAQHF | TGTGCCAGCAGCCGGGAAGGGGACCACTCGGCCCAGCATTTT | - | - | TRBJ1-5 | TRBV5-5
CATSRDRRRLSTDTQYF | TGTGCCACCAGCAGAGATCGAAGGCGTCTCAGCACAGATACGCAGTATTTT | - | - | TRBJ2-3 | TRBV15
CASRALAGYNEQFF | TGTGCCAGCAGAGCCCTAGCGGGGTACAATGAGCAGTTCTTC | - | TRBD2 | TRBJ2-1 | TRBV28
CASSTLGSGETQYF | TGTGCCAGTAGTACCCTTGGGTCGGGAGAGACCCAGTACTTC | once | - | TRBJ2-5 | TRBV19
CASSPVLADTQYF | TGTGCCAGCAGCCCCGTTCTAGCAGATACGCAGTATTTT | - | - | TRBJ2-3 | TRBV14
CASSSGAAANTGELFF | TGCGCCAGCAGCTCGGGGGCGGCCGCGAACACCGGGGAGCTGTTTTTT | - | - | TRBJ2-2 | TRBV5-1
CASSIHRPATANEQFF | TGTGCCAGTAGTATCCATCGACCAGCGACGGCCAATGAGCAGTTCTTC | - | - | TRBJ2-1 | TRBV19
CASSVGTGSGYTF | TGTGCCAGCAGCGTAGGGACAGGGTCCGGCTACACCTTC | - | TRBD1 | TRBJ1-2 | TRBV9
CASSHGSGTGKQETQYF | TGTGCCAGCAGCCACGGCTCCGGGACAGGGAAGCAAGAGACCCAGTACTTC | - | TRBD1 | TRBJ2-5 | TRBV4-2
CASSLGASPLHF | TGTGCCAGCAGCTTAGGGGCTTCACCCCTCCACTTT | - | - | TRBJ1-6 | TRBV7-6
CASSVELAPINEQFF | TGTGCCAGCAGCGTAGAACTAGCGCCCATCAATGAGCAGTTCTTC | - | TRBD2 | TRBJ2-1 | TRBV9
CASSISSASYEQYF | TGTGCCAGTAGTATTTCGTCGGCCTCCTACGAGCAGTACTTC | - | - | TRBJ2-7 | TRBV19